This is a list of T cell receptor beta chains from one sample in a study of cytomegalovirus exposure and HLA in healthy donors. The method was immunoSEQ multiplex PCR; TCRdb's version includes in-frame clones alone and lacks a portion of them. The data show under 200,000 clones, with 84% seen just once and under 1.1% held by the top ten. The sample consisted of PBMCs. Receptors were obtained from a young man in good health and CMV-seronegative. CDR3s include the opening cysteine and the closing phenylalanine or tryptophan. A D gene is named only where the DNA matches it firmly. Part of the rows lack a size; the others show once, few, many or a class for expanded clones.

-	once	TRBV7-2	TRBJ2-7	TGTGCCAGCAGCTCCGCCGGTAGAAGTGTAGCCTACGAGCAGTACTTC	CASSSAGRSVAYEQYF
-	once	TRBV14	TRBJ2-2	TGTGCCAGCAGCCGACTGACAGGATACACCGGGGAGCTGTTTTTT	CASSRLTGYTGELFF
-	-	TRBV27	TRBJ1-5	TGTGCCAGCAGTTCCCGGGGATTCACTCAGCCCCAGCATTTT	CASSSRGFTQPQHF
TRBD2	-	TRBV7-9	TRBJ2-5	TGTGCCAGCAGCGCGGGAGTTCTTCGAGAGACCCAGTACTTC	CASSAGVLRETQYF
-	-	TRBV10-3	TRBJ1-1	TGTGCCATCAGTGAAGGCCAGCGGGTCGCTGAAGCTTTCTTT	CAISEGQRVAEAFF
TRBD2	-	TRBV5-6	TRBJ2-1	TGTGCCAGCCCCCCCTTTAGCGGGAGGGCCGGCCACAATGAGCAGTTCTTC	CASPPFSGRAGHNEQFF
-	-	TRBV19	TRBJ2-1	TGTGCCAGTAGCGGGGGTTCTTACAATGAGCAGTTCTTC	CASSGGSYNEQFF
-	-	TRBV6-1	TRBJ2-1	TGTGCCAGCAGCCCCATTCGGGGTTTGGAGCAGTTCTTC	CASSPIRGLEQFF
TRBD1	-	TRBV28	TRBJ2-7	TGTGCCAGCAGTGTACCAAGACAGGGGAGTTCCTACGAGCAGTACTTC	CASSVPRQGSSYEQYF
-	-	TRBV4-1	TRBJ2-3	TGCGCCAGCAGCCCCCGGACAGTTTCTCGGACAGATACGCAGTATTTT	CASSPRTVSRTDTQYF
TRBD2	once	TRBV14	TRBJ2-1	TGTGCCAGCAGCCCCCTAGCGGGAGTTACTAGCTCCTACAATGAGCAGTTCTTC	CASSPLAGVTSSYNEQFF
TRBD1	once	TRBV4-2	TRBJ1-1	TGTGCCAGCAGCCAACACCCCCAGGGGGCCTACACTGAAGCTTTCTTT	CASSQHPQGAYTEAFF
TRBD2	-	TRBV27	TRBJ2-1	TGTGCCAGCAGTTTACCGGGACTAGCGGGGGGGCCTGATGAGCAGTTCTTC	CASSLPGLAGGPDEQFF
-	-	TRBV7-8	TRBJ1-1	TGTGCCAGCAGCTCCCCCCGGGACAAGGTTTTCCGGAACACTGAAGCTTTCTTT	CASSSPRDKVFRNTEAFF